These 19 T cell receptor beta chains originate from one sample sequenced in a study of cytomegalovirus exposure and HLA in healthy donors. Use of 60 Vbeta and 13 Jbeta primers characterized the PCR. This table comes from immunoSEQ multiplex PCR, and its TCRdb copy is limited to in-frame clones, with some not included. Among under 250,000 clones, about 85% were seen once, and the ten largest hold roughly 10%. The sequencing sample was made of PBMCs. These receptors were obtained from a woman between 50 and 59 years old in good health and CMV-seropositive.

CDR3 loop: CASSLAVRHYGYTF. DNA for the CDR3: TGTGCCAGCAGCTTAGCGGTCAGGCACTATGGCTACACCTTC. The V call is TRBV7-9, the J call TRBJ1-2; D gene unclear. The germline gives CDR1 SEHNR, CDR2 FQNEAQ (reference sequence). V lost 0 bases to trimming and J lost 3 bases, with 8 bases between them. The length of the CDR3 is 14 residues. Supplemented by reference TRBV7-9 and TRBJ1-2, the full variable domain reads DTGVSQNPRHKITKRGQNVTFRCDPISEHNRLYWYRQTLGQGPEFLTYFQNEAQLEKSRLLSDRFSAERPKGSFSTLEIQRTEQGDSAMYLCASSLAVRHYGYTFGSGTRLTVV.

The chain couples TRBV9 to TRBJ1-1, with 8 bases identical to TRBD1. Germline CDR1 SGDLS, CDR2 YYNGEE. CDR3 length: 16 residues. V was clipped by 4 bases and J by 4 bases; unmatched bases: 12. The CDR3 sequence: CASSPGQGNMGTEAFF. The CDR3, as DNA: TGTGCCAGCAGCCCCGGACAGGGTAATATGGGCACTGAAGCTTTCTTT. Filled out from reference TRBV9 and TRBJ1-1, the complete variable domain reads DSGVTQTPKHLITATGQRVTLRCSPRSGDLSVYWYQQSLDQGLQFLIQYYNGEERAKGNILERFSAQQFPDLHSELNLSSLELGDSALYFCASSPGQGNMGTEAFFGQGTRLTVV.

The gene calls are TRBV28 and TRBJ2-1; 9 positions match TRBD2. The J segment lost 4 bases and the V segment lost 3 bases, leaving 7 bases of the junction unmatched. The length of the CDR3 is 16 residues. Germline values: CDR1 MDHEN, CDR2 SYDVKM. Here the CDR3 reads CASSLTAGGQYNEQFF. Written as DNA, the CDR3 is TGTGCCAGCAGTTTGACAGCGGGGGGTCAGTACAATGAGCAGTTCTTC.

The chain couples TRBV5-6 to TRBJ1-1; 12 nucleotides agree with TRBD1. The junction had 9 bases not matched to a gene; V was cut back by 4 bases and J by 5 bases. Germline V gene sequence: CDR1 SGHDT, CDR2 YYEEEE. This CDR3 region has 16 residues. CDR3: CASSRDRGRIWTEAFF. The CDR3 DNA reads TGTGCCAGCAGCCGGGACAGGGGGCGGATATGGACTGAAGCTTTCTTT.

V gene TRBV6-6 combines with J gene TRBJ1-4; D is uncertain. V was clipped by 4 bases and J by 4 bases, with 7 bases between them. From germline, CDR1 is MNHNY and CDR2 SVGAGI (reference sequence). The CDR3 is made up of 13 amino acids. This CDR3 reads CASSSRSNEKLFF. CDR3 coding DNA: TGTGCCAGCAGTTCCCGGAGTAATGAAAAACTGTTTTTT.

As regards this clone: One junction end does not reproduce the germline sequence, and a read error may be involved. The chain recombines TRBV7-9 with TRBJ1-5; D uncertain. The CDR3 runs 12 residues. Germline V gene sequence: CDR1 SEHNR, CDR2 FQNEAQ (reference sequence). The CDR3 DNA sequence: TGTTCCAGCAGCTTCCGCGATCAGCCCCAGCATTTT. Residues: CSSSFRDQPQHF.

CDR3 region: CASSTGTGGSQYF. The DNA of the CDR3 is TGCGCCAGCTCTACGGGGACAGGGGGCTCCCAGTACTTC. V usage is TRBV10-1 and J usage is TRBJ2-5, with TRBD1 identical over 12 bases. CDR1 WNHNN and CDR2 SYGVQD come from the germline V gene (reference sequence). The CDR3 is made up of 13 amino acids. V was clipped by 8 bases and J by 9 bases; unmatched bases: 7.

The J gene is TRBJ1-2, the V gene TRBV6-6; tentative D call: TRBD1 (6 bases). The CDR3 is 16 residues long. CDR1 MNHNY and CDR2 SVGAGI come from the germline V gene (reference sequence). Trimming shortened V by 4 bases and J by 1 base, and 16 bases separated the two germline ends. DNA of the CDR3: TGTGCCAGCAGTTCGCACGGACAGCGAGATAACTATGGCTACACCTTC. It specifies CASSSHGQRDNYGYTF.

The chain couples TRBV7-9 to TRBJ2-2, with 7 positions matching TRBD1. The germline CDR1 and CDR2 sequences are SEHNR and FQNEAQ (reference sequence). The length of the CDR3 is 14 residues. V shed 7 bases, J shed 5 bases, and the junction held 7 bases outside the gene matches. The CDR3 sequence is CASTTRGSTGELFF. CDR3 in DNA: TGTGCCAGCACCACCAGGGGGAGTACCGGGGAGCTGTTTTTT.

J is TRBJ1-5 and V is TRBV28; D gene ambiguous. Germline V gene lookup returns CDR1 MDHEN and CDR2 SYDVKM. The V and J ends lost 6 bases and 7 bases respectively, with 13 bases between them. The CDR3 is made up of 13 amino acids. CDR3 residues: CASRPRGGQPQHF. As DNA, the CDR3 is TGTGCCAGCAGACCCCGGGGTGGACAGCCCCAGCATTTT. Complete variable domain (other parts from reference TRBV28 and TRBJ1-5): DVKVTQSSRYLVKRTGEKVFLECVQDMDHENMFWYRQDPGLGLRLIYFSYDVKMKEKGDIPEGYSVSREKKERFSLILESASTNQTSMYLCASRPRGGQPQHFGDGTRLSIL.

This clone has only a few counts. The chain carries TRBV4-3 and TRBJ1-6; 7 positions match TRBD1. This CDR3 region has 16 residues. Germline-derived CDR1 and CDR2 are LGHNA and YSLEER. Trimming at V came to 3 bases and at J to 6 bases, leaving 8 bases not matched to a gene. As DNA, the CDR3 is TGCGCCAGCAGCCAGAGTACAGGGGTAGGTAATTCACCCCTCCACTTT. It yields the protein CASSQSTGVGNSPLHF.

Points on this clone: At one boundary the junction diverges from the germline segment, which might be a read error. Within the sample, other DNA sequences also encode this same CDR3. V gene TRBV9 combines with J gene TRBJ1-2; D not certain. This CDR3 comprises 12 residues. Per the germline V gene, CDR1 is SGDLS and CDR2 is YYNGEE. The CDR3 sequence is CASSAVRDRYTF. The CDR3, as DNA: TGTGCCAGTAGCGCCGTGAGGGATCGCTACACCTTC.

This clone was counted a single time. The chain joins TRBV5-1 to TRBJ2-1, with TRBD1 matching over 10 bases. This CDR3 spans 14 amino acids. The junction had 4 bases not matched to a gene; V was cut back by 4 bases and J by 6 bases. Per the germline V gene, CDR1 is SGHRS and CDR2 is YFSETQ. The CDR3 loop reads CASSGGTGVNEQFF. The DNA of the CDR3 is TGCGCCAGCAGCGGCGGGACAGGGGTCAATGAGCAGTTCTTC.

This sequence joins TRBV5-1 and TRBJ2-7; D is possibly TRBD1 (5 bases). V was cut by 0 bases and J by 5 bases, with 15 bases left in between. Germline values: CDR1 SGHRS, CDR2 YFSETQ. CDR3 length equals 15 residues. CDR3 region: CASSLASTDSHEQYF. The CDR3 nucleotides read TGCGCCAGCAGCTTGGCCTCGACAGATTCCCACGAGCAGTACTTC. Full variable domain (remainder filled in from reference TRBV5-1 and TRBJ2-7): KAGVTQTPRYLIKTRGQQVTLSCSPISGHRSVSWYQQTPGQGLQFLFEYFSETQRNKGNFPGRFSGRQFSNSRSEMNVSTLELGDSALYLCASSLASTDSHEQYFGPGTRLTVT.

This clone has only a few counts. The chain joins TRBV5-1 to TRBJ2-7; TRBD2 is a possible D gene (6 bases). From germline, CDR1 is SGHRS and CDR2 YFSETQ. This CDR3 is built from 15 residues. The germline V and J ends were trimmed by 3 bases and 0 bases, with 13 bases remaining between them. CDR3 nucleotide sequence: TGCGCCAGCAGCTGGACGGCGGGGAACTCCTACGAGCAGTACTTC. Translation gives CASSWTAGNSYEQYF.

The V call is TRBV10-3, the J call TRBJ2-1; 7 bases fit TRBD1. The CDR3 has 14 amino acids. V dropped 4 bases and J dropped 7; count of bases not matched to a gene: 7. Per the germline V gene, CDR1 is ENHRY and CDR2 is SYGVKD. CDR3 in amino acids: CAISGPGTENEQFF. The CDR3 DNA sequence: TGTGCCATCAGTGGCCCCGGGACAGAGAATGAGCAGTTCTTC.

The J gene is TRBJ2-1, the V gene TRBV14, with a weak D call TRBD1 (7 bases). V was pared by 4 bases and J by 15 bases, with 19 bases between. This CDR3 contains 13 residues. Germline values: CDR1 SGHDN, CDR2 FVKESK. CDR3 loop: CASSRGVEGARFF. As DNA, the CDR3 is TGTGCCAGCAGCCGCGGGGTGGAGGGGGCTCGGTTCTTC.

This rearrangement joins TRBV5-4 to TRBJ1-2; 10 bases agree with TRBD1. CDR1 and CDR2 (germline): SGHNT, YYREEE (reference sequence). This CDR3 spans 17 amino acids. The junction had 13 bases not matched to a gene; V was cut back by 5 bases and J by 3 bases. The CDR3 DNA reads TGTGCCAGCAGGTCCGGCCGGGACAGGGGTAGGGACTATGGCTACACCTTC. Translation: CASRSGRDRGRDYGYTF.

The chain links TRBV11-3 to TRBJ2-2, with D possibly TRBD1 on 6 matching bases. Germline CDR1 reads SGHNT; CDR2 reads YENEEA. Trimming shortened V by 5 bases and J by 8 bases, and 12 bases separated the two germline ends. This CDR3 contains 13 residues. The CDR3 sequence: CASSLQGTGELFF. The CDR3 nucleotides read TGTGCCAGCAGCCTACAGGGTACTGGGGAGCTGTTTTTT.